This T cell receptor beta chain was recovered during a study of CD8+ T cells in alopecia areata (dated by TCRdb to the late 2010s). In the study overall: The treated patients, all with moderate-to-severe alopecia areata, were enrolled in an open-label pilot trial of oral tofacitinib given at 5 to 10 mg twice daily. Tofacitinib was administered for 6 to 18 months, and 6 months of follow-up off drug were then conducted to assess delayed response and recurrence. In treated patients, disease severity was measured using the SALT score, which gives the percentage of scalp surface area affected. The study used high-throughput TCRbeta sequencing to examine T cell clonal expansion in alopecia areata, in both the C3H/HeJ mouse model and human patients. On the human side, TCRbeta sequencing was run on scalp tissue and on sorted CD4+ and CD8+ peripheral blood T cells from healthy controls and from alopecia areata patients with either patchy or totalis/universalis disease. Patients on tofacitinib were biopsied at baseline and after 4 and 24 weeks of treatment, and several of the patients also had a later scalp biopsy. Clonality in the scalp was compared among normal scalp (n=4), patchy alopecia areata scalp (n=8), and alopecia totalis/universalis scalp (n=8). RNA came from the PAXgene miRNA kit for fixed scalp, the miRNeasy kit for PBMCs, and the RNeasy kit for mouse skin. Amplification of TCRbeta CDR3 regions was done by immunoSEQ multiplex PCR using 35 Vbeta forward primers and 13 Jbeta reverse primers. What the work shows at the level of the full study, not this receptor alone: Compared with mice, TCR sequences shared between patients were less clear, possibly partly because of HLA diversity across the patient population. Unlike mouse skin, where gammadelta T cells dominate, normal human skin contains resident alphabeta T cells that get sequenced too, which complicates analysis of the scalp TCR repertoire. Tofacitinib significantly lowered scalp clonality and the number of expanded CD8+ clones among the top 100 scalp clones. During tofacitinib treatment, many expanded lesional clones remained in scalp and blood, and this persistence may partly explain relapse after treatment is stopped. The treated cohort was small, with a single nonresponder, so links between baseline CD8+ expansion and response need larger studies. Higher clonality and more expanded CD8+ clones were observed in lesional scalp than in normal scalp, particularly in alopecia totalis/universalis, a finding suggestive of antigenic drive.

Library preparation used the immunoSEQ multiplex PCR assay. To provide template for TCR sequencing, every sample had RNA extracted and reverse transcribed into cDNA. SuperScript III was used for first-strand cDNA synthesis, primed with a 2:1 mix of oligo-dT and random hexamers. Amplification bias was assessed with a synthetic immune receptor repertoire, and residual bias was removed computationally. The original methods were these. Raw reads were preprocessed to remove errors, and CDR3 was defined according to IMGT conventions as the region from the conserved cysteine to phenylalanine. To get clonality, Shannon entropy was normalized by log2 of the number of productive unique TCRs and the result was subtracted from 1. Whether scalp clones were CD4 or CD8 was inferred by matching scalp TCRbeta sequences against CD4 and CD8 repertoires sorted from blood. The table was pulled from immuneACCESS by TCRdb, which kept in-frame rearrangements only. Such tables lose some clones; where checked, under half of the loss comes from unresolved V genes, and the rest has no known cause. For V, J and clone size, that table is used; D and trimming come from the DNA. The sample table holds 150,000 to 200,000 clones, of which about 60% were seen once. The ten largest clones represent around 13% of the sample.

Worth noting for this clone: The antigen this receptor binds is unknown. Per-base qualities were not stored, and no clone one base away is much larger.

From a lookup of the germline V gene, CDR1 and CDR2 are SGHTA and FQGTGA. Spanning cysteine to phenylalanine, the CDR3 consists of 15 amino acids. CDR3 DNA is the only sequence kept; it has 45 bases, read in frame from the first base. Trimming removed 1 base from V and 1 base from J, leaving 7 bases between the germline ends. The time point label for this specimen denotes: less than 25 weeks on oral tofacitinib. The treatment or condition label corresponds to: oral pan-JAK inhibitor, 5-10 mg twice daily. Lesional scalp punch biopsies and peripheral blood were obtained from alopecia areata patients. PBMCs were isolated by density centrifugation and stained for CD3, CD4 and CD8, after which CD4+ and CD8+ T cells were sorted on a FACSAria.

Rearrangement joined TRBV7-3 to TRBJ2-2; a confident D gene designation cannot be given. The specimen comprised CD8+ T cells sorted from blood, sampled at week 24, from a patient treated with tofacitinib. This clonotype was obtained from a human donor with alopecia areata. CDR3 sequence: CASSLSGRNTGELFF. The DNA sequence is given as TGTGCCAGCAGCTTAAGCGGACGGAACACCGGGGAGCTGTTTTTT.